The source of this TCR beta chain is a study of CD8 T cells in Susac syndrome. With random hexamers, about 0.45 to 1 ug RNA was reverse transcribed. The immunoSEQ assay covered 54 Vbeta and 13 Jbeta segments for CDR3. TCRdb analysed the immunoSEQ multiplex PCR reads with MiXCR anew, one entry per CDR3 protein. This table has fewer than 150,000 distinct CDR3 sequences, more than 75% appearing once. The TCR comes from a human donor with multiple sclerosis. Sequencing input: CD8+ T cells from PBMCs.

Written as DNA, the CDR3 is TGTGCCAGCAGACAGGGGTTGGGAAATACGCAGTATTTT. It is translated as CASRQGLGNTQYF. The chain couples TRBV25-1 to TRBJ2-3, with 7 bases matching TRBD1. Germline V lookup: CDR1 MGHDK, CDR2 SYGVNS. Losses at the gene ends were 6 bases for V and 7 bases for J; bases not matched to a gene: 7. The CDR3 has 13 residues.